The 20 T cell receptor beta chains in this list originate from one sample, sequenced in a study of regulatory T cells in long-lasting Graves disease. Time point described: newly diagnosed GD, antithyroid drugs for less than 3 months. The TCR library was made from RNA extracted from PBMCs. Libraries of TCR beta came from iRepertoire HTBI primers plus Arm-PCR of CDR3 regions. TCRdb used MiXCR to reprocess the multiplex PCR reads, holding one entry per CDR3 protein. This sample has about 500,000 distinct CDR3 sequences, with more than 10% found just once. Separately, the same data were catalogued under a study of T cells in Graves' hyperthyroidism and ophthalmopathy.

Specimen: peripheral blood mononuclear cells (PBMCs), collected at new diagnosis, from a patient treated with antithyroid drugs. These receptors were obtained from a woman under 40 with Graves disease.

The chain has TRBV18 and TRBJ1-3, with unresolved D. The germline CDR1 and CDR2 sequences are KGHSH and LQKENI. This CDR3 has 18 amino acids. With 1 base removed from V and 0 bases from J, the gap between germline ends came to 16 bases. CDR3 sequence (DNA): TGTGCCAGCTCACCACTAAATGGGCCACACGGCTCTGGAAACACCATATATTTT. Amino acids: CASSPLNGPHGSGNTIYF. Together with reference TRBV18 and TRBJ1-3, the CDR3 gives the full variable domain: NAGVMQNPRHLVRRRGQEARLRCSPMKGHSHVYWYRQLPEEGLKFMVYLQKENIIDESGMPKERFSAEFPKEGPSILRIQQVVRGDSAAYFCASSPLNGPHGSGNTIYFGEGSWLTVV.

V gene TRBV12-3 or TRBV12-4 combines with J gene TRBJ2-3; no firm D call. The V end lost 2 bases, the J end lost 9 bases, and 3 bases lay between the germline ends. The CDR3 spans 10 residues. The CDR3 loop is CASSLYTQYF. The CDR3 nucleotides are TGTGCCAGCAGTTTATACACGCAGTATTTT.

This clonotype was observed at least ten times. The chain couples TRBV6-1 to TRBJ1-4; a possible D gene is TRBD1 (5 bases). The CDR3 is 16 residues long. Deletions cut 10 bases from V and 3 bases from J, with 21 bases between. CDR1 and CDR2 (germline): MNHNS, SASEGT. CDR3 in DNA: TGTGCCACCCGCACGCTTATGGGGGGGGCTAATGAAAAACTGTTTTTT. Its translation: CATRTLMGGANEKLFF.

The genes are TRBV7-9 and TRBJ2-1, with 12 bases fitting TRBD2. The CDR3 has 16 amino acids. The J segment lost 8 bases and the V segment lost 5 bases, leaving 10 bases of the junction unmatched. The germline V gene encodes CDR1 SEHNR and CDR2 FQNEAQ (reference sequence). CDR3 loop: CASSRSGLAGYDEQFF. CDR3 bases: TGTGCCAGCAGCCGATCCGGACTAGCGGGATATGATGAGCAGTTCTTC.

Comments on this clonotype: The final CDR3 position lacks the conserved phenylalanine or tryptophan, pointing to a likely read error. V is TRBV5-1 and J is TRBJ2-7, with TRBD2 as a possible D gene (6 bases). The CDR3 extends over 13 amino acids. The germline CDR1 and CDR2 sequences are SGHRS and YFSETQ. CDR3 bases: TGTGCCAGCAGCTTAGCGGATTCCCTCGAGCAGTACTTA. Its translation is CASSLADSLEQYL.

Ten or more counts support this clonotype. The chain carries TRBV28 and TRBJ2-1; D unclear. CDR1 is MDHEN and CDR2 is SYDVKM in the germline V gene. Trimming cost V 3 bases and J 8 bases, with 14 bases left between them. The CDR3 consists of 14 residues. The CDR3: CASSFASPFDEQFF. CDR3 nucleotide sequence: TGTGCCAGCAGTTTTGCTTCCCCCTTCGATGAGCAGTTCTTC.

This clonotype occurred many times. DNA for the CDR3: TGTGCCAGCAGCTACGGGACAGGGGGCAAACAAGAGACCCAGTACTTC. Amino acids: CASSYGTGGKQETQYF. V gene TRBV7-2 combines with J gene TRBJ2-5, with TRBD1 matching 12 bases. Unmatched junction bases numbered 5, after V lost 4 bases and J lost 2 bases. CDR1 is SGHTA and CDR2 is FQGNSA in the germline V gene. This CDR3 comprises 16 residues. The full variable domain, in which reference TRBV7-2 and TRBJ2-5 provide the parts outside the CDR3, is GAGVSQSPSNKVTEKGKDVELRCDPISGHTALYWYRQSLGQGLEFLIYFQGNSAPDKSGLPSDRFSAERTGGSVSTLTIQRTQQEDSAVYLCASSYGTGGKQETQYFGPGTRLLVL.

This clonotype was observed many times. The chain is built from TRBV30 and TRBJ1-5; 7 nucleotides align to TRBD1. Germline CDR1 reads GTSNPN; CDR2 reads SVGIG (reference sequence). This CDR3 has 13 residues. Unmatched junction bases numbered 3, after V lost 3 bases and J lost 4 bases. The chain's CDR3 is CAWSLRGNQPQHF. The CDR3 DNA sequence: TGTGCCTGGAGCCTCAGGGGGAATCAGCCCCAGCATTTT.

The chain is built from TRBV27 and TRBJ2-3, with 7 bases that match TRBD2. There are 18 residues in the CDR3. The germline CDR1 and CDR2 sequences are MNHEY and SMNVEV (reference sequence). Trimming removed 5 bases from V and 0 bases from J; junction bases left unmatched: 14. CDR3 DNA sequence: TGTGCCAGCAGTACGCACGAAATAGCGGGCGTTAGCACAGATACGCAGTATTTT. Amino acids: CASSTHEIAGVSTDTQYF.

This clonotype was seen at least ten times. This rearrangement joins TRBV2 to TRBJ2-7; a weak D match, TRBD2 (5 bases). Germline CDR1 SNHLY, CDR2 FYNNEI. V lost 3 bases and J 0 bases, leaving 9 bases between the germline ends. The CDR3 sequence is 14 residues long. The CDR3 sequence: CASSESAVSYEQYF. As DNA, the CDR3 is TGTGCCAGCAGTGAGTCAGCGGTCTCCTACGAGCAGTACTTC.

The chain couples TRBV6-2 or TRBV6-3 to TRBJ2-1; D is ambiguous. Germline CDR1 reads MNHEY; CDR2 reads SVGEGT. The CDR3 runs 13 residues. With 4 bases removed from V and 10 bases from J, the gap between germline ends came to 14 bases. CDR3 coding DNA: TGTGCCAGCAGTTTTGCCCGACCCGGGGAGCAGTTCTTC. Protein: CASSFARPGEQFF.

The chain joins TRBV14 to TRBJ1-2; 7 positions match TRBD1. The V gene end was trimmed by 4 bases and the J gene end by 5 bases; junction bases not matched to a gene: 10. This CDR3 comprises 15 residues. Germline CDR1 SGHDN, CDR2 FVKESK. The CDR3 region is CASSRIKGGAYGYTF. CDR3 bases: TGTGCCAGCAGCCGCATAAAAGGGGGCGCGTATGGCTACACCTTC.

This clonotype was seen a handful of times. The chain carries TRBV13 and TRBJ1-1; perhaps TRBD1 as D (5 bases). The V and J ends lost 5 bases and 1 base respectively, with 17 bases between them. Germline-derived CDR1 and CDR2 are PRHDT and FYEKMQ (reference sequence). CDR3 length: 16 amino acids. CDR3 in amino acids: CASSPEVRGPNTEAFF. Written as DNA, the CDR3 is TGTGCCAGCAGCCCCGAAGTTCGGGGCCCGAACACTGAAGCTTTCTTT.

The chain joins TRBV19 to TRBJ1-1, with D perhaps TRBD1 (5 bases). The CDR3 is 14 residues long. CDR1 is LNHDA and CDR2 is SQIVND in the germline V gene (reference sequence). Trimming removed 0 bases at V and 6 bases at J, with 11 bases between. This CDR3 reads CASSIDQGRSEAFF. The DNA for the CDR3 is TGTGCCAGTAGTATAGATCAGGGACGTTCTGAAGCTTTCTTT.

V and J are TRBV15 and TRBJ1-6, with a tentative D call TRBD1 (5 bases). V was cut by 0 bases and J by 10 bases, with 13 bases left in between. The CDR3 totals 15 residues. The germline gives CDR1 LNHNV, CDR2 YYDKDF (reference sequence). CDR3 DNA: TGTGCCACCAGCAGAGATCTGGGGTCAGGGTCACCCCTCCACTTT. Amino acid sequence: CATSRDLGSGSPLHF.

This clonotype was detected many times. The chain recombines TRBV5-5 with TRBJ2-5, with 7 bases aligning to TRBD1. Per germline, CDR1 SGHKS and CDR2 YYEKEE (reference sequence). The J segment lost 1 base and the V segment lost 0 bases, leaving 6 bases of the junction unmatched. The CDR3 extends over 16 amino acids. The DNA of the CDR3 is TGTGCCAGCAGCTTGGGCTCGGGGACAGTCCAAGAGACCCAGTACTTC. Protein product: CASSLGSGTVQETQYF.

This clonotype appeared many times. V usage is TRBV11-2 and J usage is TRBJ2-1, with TRBD2 identical over 8 bases. The germline V gene encodes CDR1 SGHAT and CDR2 FQNNGV. With 5 bases clipped from V and 8 bases from J, the junction kept 8 bases outside the gene matches. The CDR3 totals 14 residues. CDR3 loop: CASSRPGLGDEQFF. The CDR3 DNA sequence: TGTGCCAGCAGCCGACCGGGACTAGGTGATGAGCAGTTCTTC.

This clonotype was seen a handful of times. The chain links TRBV6-5 to TRBJ2-7, with D perhaps assigned TRBD1 or TRBD2 (5 bases each). Trimming took off 2 bases at V and 2 bases at J, with 19 bases between the two ends. This CDR3 contains 17 residues. Germline V gene lookup returns CDR1 MNHEY and CDR2 SVGAGI. This chain's CDR3 is CASSYTSRGPRAYEQYF. For the CDR3, the DNA is TGTGCCAGCAGTTACACGTCCCGGGGCCCTAGGGCCTACGAGCAGTACTTC.

This clonotype was counted at least ten times. In DNA, the CDR3 is TGCAGTGCTAGGGACGGGAGGGCCCCCTACGAGCAGTACTTC. This codes for CSARDGRAPYEQYF. The chain couples TRBV20-1 to TRBJ2-7, with TRBD2 matching over 8 bases. J was trimmed by 2 bases and V by 3 bases; bases with no gene match: 6. The CDR3 runs to 14 residues. Germline lookup yields CDR1 DFQATT and CDR2 SNEGSKA (reference sequence).

This clonotype has only a few counts. The chain recombines TRBV30 with TRBJ1-2, with D tentatively TRBD1 (5 bases). The CDR3 is made up of 13 amino acids. Per the germline V gene, CDR1 is GTSNPN and CDR2 is SVGIG (reference sequence). V gave up 0 bases and J gave up 8 bases, with 13 bases separating them. This chain's CDR3 is CAWSVSRVGGYTF. Here the CDR3 DNA reads TGTGCCTGGAGTGTAAGCAGGGTGGGAGGCTACACCTTC. The full variable domain, with the rest looked up from reference TRBV30 and TRBJ1-2, is SQTIHQWPATLVQPVGSPLSLECTVEGTSNPNLYWYRQAAGRGLQLLFYSVGIGQISSEVPQNLSASRPQDRQFILSSKKLLLSDSGFYLCAWSVSRVGGYTFGSGTRLTVV.